This T cell receptor (beta chain) derives from a study of Tregs in tolerant kidney transplant recipients (dated by TCRdb to the late 2010s). For the study in its entirety: Other Treg samples came from an approximately three-day mixed lymphocyte reaction with belatacept, some followed by an approximately 5-day donor restimulation, before sorting recipient CD4+CD25+CD127- cells. During sorting of primary belatacept mixed lymphocyte reaction cultures, recipient cells were distinguished from donor cells with antibodies. The study used TCRbeta sequencing to identify donor-specific regulatory T cells before combined kidney and bone marrow transplantation, then tracked those cells after transplant. TCRbeta repertoire sequencing was used in a few healthy controls to compare several methods for expanding Tregs specific for an allogeneic donor.

Genomic DNA was extracted from sorted cells with the QIAGEN DNeasy Blood and Tissue Kit for TCRbeta CDR3 sequencing. High-throughput TCRbeta CDR3 sequencing, including PCR amplification with bias correction and internal controls, was performed commercially through immunoSEQ. As for how the authors treated the data: Unique productive TCRbeta sequences were defined by CDR3 nucleotide sequence where primers matched, and otherwise by CDR3 amino acid sequence together with Vbeta and Jbeta genes. Sequences were defined as donor-reactive when expanded at least 5-fold in CFSE-low cells versus unstimulated cells and present at a frequency of at least 0.01% in CFSE-low cells. Jensen-Shannon divergence, calculated on the top 100 TCRbeta sequences ranked by frequency, was used to quantify repertoire divergence. For any sample with multiple sequencing runs, sorting error was corrected in each run separately before the runs were pooled. TCRdb limited this immuneACCESS table to in-frame rearrangements with V and J called. A share of clones is missing; checked studies link under half to unresolved V genes, and the rest is unexplained. V, J and clone size reflect that table, while D and trimming were determined from the DNA. Here the sample has approximately 17,000 clones; 61% occur a single time. 2.5% to 3.5% of the sample belongs to the ten largest clones.

This clone was seen just once. Its antigen has not been determined. No base qualities exist here, and no much larger clone lies one base off it. CDR1 and CDR2 were assigned from the germline V gene as ENHRY and SYGVKD. The CDR3 contains 13 residues, cysteine and phenylalanine counted. Just the 39-base CDR3 DNA is kept, in frame starting at base 1. The germline ends are 10 bases apart after V is trimmed by 7 bases and J by 1 base. Blood from healthy controls was obtained either from healthy volunteers or as purchased buffy coats. Healthy control blood was processed to PBMCs by Ficoll density gradient and cryopreserved, and patient PBMCs were collected before and after transplant. On the study overall, not on this receptor specifically: Because only a small number of patients were included, the study had limitations, and the results will need to be validated in larger populations as well as under other immunosuppression protocols. Biological reproducibility was not directly addressed, though technical replication error appeared minimal. Expanding Tregs with activated donor B cells appeared to identify the most biologically relevant and donor-specific TCRbeta repertoire.

The chain uses TRBV10-3 and TRBJ1-1; a confident D gene designation cannot be given. This sequence was found in a human donor in good health. Sequenced input: Tregs from blood cultured with allogeneic cells. The CDR3 amino acid sequence is: CAITGEGNTEAFF. In nucleotides, the sequence is TGTGCCATCACTGGGGAGGGGAACACTGAAGCTTTCTTT.